What follows are 16 T cell receptor beta chains derived from one specimen sequenced in a study of shared clonotypes between healthy human individuals. Clones were read by immunoSEQ multiplex PCR, and TCRdb kept only the in-frame ones, dropping some. The table lists roughly 1.4 million clones, 98% to 99% of them singletons, with approximately 0.38% in the top ten. Sequencing input: naive CD4+ T cells sorted from blood. The sample's subset: CD45RA+ positively selected. These receptors were collected from a man younger than 45 in good health.

This chain links TRBV5-4 with TRBJ2-7, with D possibly being TRBD1 (6 bases). The CDR3 loop spans 15 amino acids. Trimming removed 3 bases at V and 4 bases at J, with 17 bases between. The germline V gene has CDR1 SGHNT and CDR2 YYREEE (reference sequence). The CDR3 sequence: CASSSLPGALYEQYF. The CDR3 nucleotides read TGTGCCAGCAGCTCGTTACCAGGGGCTCTATACGAGCAGTACTTC.

The chain combines TRBV18 with TRBJ2-2; D call uncertain. The germline V and J ends were trimmed by 10 bases and 3 bases, with 18 bases remaining between them. The germline V gene has CDR1 KGHSH and CDR2 LQKENI. This CDR3 region has 15 residues. CDR3 sequence: CATSEAHGYTGELFF. As DNA, the CDR3 is TGTGCCACCTCCGAGGCGCACGGTTACACCGGGGAGCTGTTTTTT.

The gene calls are TRBV4-2 and TRBJ2-1, with D unresolved. Germline V gives CDR1 LGHNA, CDR2 YNFKEQ. This CDR3 comprises 16 residues. V gave up 0 bases and J gave up 1 base, with 10 bases separating them. The CDR3 is CASSQERASSYNEQFF. CDR3 DNA sequence: TGTGCCAGCAGCCAAGAAAGGGCGTCGTCCTACAATGAGCAGTTCTTC.

CDR3 in amino acids: CASSQEPSEDPVYFSGNTIYF. The CDR3 bases are TGCGCCAGCAGCCAAGAGCCATCGGAGGATCCCGTATACTTCTCTGGAAACACCATATATTTT. The V call is TRBV4-1, the J call TRBJ1-3; no clear D gene. CDR3 length: 21 amino acids. CDR1 is MGHRA and CDR2 is YSYEKL in the germline V gene. V gave up 0 bases and J gave up 0 bases, with 24 bases separating them.

The chain couples TRBV4-1 to TRBJ2-1; D uncertain. V gave up 0 bases and J gave up 4 bases, with 10 bases separating them. The CDR3 has 15 amino acids. In germline, CDR1 is MGHRA, CDR2 YSYEKL. The CDR3: CASSQDQDGYNEQFF. Written as DNA, the CDR3 is TGCGCCAGCAGCCAAGATCAGGACGGGTACAATGAGCAGTTCTTC.

The rearrangement uses TRBV5-1 and TRBJ2-1, with 12 bases aligning to TRBD1. CDR1 is SGHRS and CDR2 is YFSETQ in the germline V gene. The CDR3 is made up of 15 amino acids. V gave up 5 bases and J gave up 8 bases; unmatched junction bases: 8. DNA for the CDR3: TGCGCCAGCAGTCAGGGGACAGGGGGCTCTGATGAGCAGTTCTTC. The encoded protein is CASSQGTGGSDEQFF. The full variable domain, completed using reference TRBV5-1 and TRBJ2-1, is KAGVTQTPRYLIKTRGQQVTLSCSPISGHRSVSWYQQTPGQGLQFLFEYFSETQRNKGNFPGRFSGRQFSNSRSEMNVSTLELGDSALYLCASSQGTGGSDEQFFGPGTRLTVL.

CDR3 bases: TGTGCCAGCAGTTTAAGACAGGGGGACACCGGGGAGCTGTTTTTT. Protein sequence: CASSLRQGDTGELFF. The chain couples TRBV28 to TRBJ2-2; 9 bases agree with TRBD1. V trimming: 2 bases; J trimming: 3 bases; junction bases outside the gene matches: 1. The germline V gene encodes CDR1 MDHEN and CDR2 SYDVKM. The CDR3 spans 15 residues.

The chain has TRBV7-9 and TRBJ1-1, with 7 positions matching TRBD1. Germline V CDR1 and CDR2: SEHNR, FQNEAQ (reference sequence). V lost 2 bases and J lost 4; bases outside the gene matches: 7. The CDR3 length is 15 residues. CDR3 sequence reads: CASSLRQGASTEAFF. DNA of the CDR3: TGTGCCAGCAGCTTACGACAGGGAGCGAGCACTGAAGCTTTCTTT.

The gene calls are TRBV9 and TRBJ2-7; no definite D call. The CDR3 spans 15 residues. Germline lookup yields CDR1 SGDLS and CDR2 YYNGEE. V lost 3 bases to trimming and J lost 5 bases, with 18 bases between them. The CDR3 here is CASSALFAPIDEQYF. CDR3 DNA sequence: TGTGCCAGCAGCGCCCTGTTTGCCCCCATCGACGAGCAGTACTTC.

This clone showed up just once. A read error may produce the germline difference seen at one junction end. The chain combines TRBV7-7 with TRBJ2-1, with 10 positions matching TRBD2. CDR3 length: 15 amino acids. CDR1 is SSHAT and CDR2 is FNYEAQ in the germline V gene (reference sequence). The CDR3 loop is CASSLALAGINEQFF. In DNA, the CDR3 is TGTGCTAGCAGCTTAGCACTAGCGGGAATCAATGAGCAGTTCTTC.

This clone is a singleton in its sample. CDR3 DNA sequence: TGCGCCAGCAGCCAACCGCTCCGGGACAGCTCCAATCAGCCCCAGCATTTT. Its protein product is CASSQPLRDSSNQPQHF. The chain uses TRBV4-1 and TRBJ1-5; 7 bases are a match to TRBD1. Trimming at V came to 2 bases and at J to 3 bases, leaving 10 bases not matched to a gene. The CDR3 runs 17 residues. CDR1 is MGHRA, CDR2 YSYEKL, per germline.

The rearrangement links TRBV7-2 to TRBJ1-5, with D possibly TRBD1 on 5 matching bases. This CDR3 spans 16 amino acids. The germline V gene encodes CDR1 SGHTA and CDR2 FQGNSA. V lost 1 base and J lost 2, with 12 bases in between. CDR3 nucleotides: TGTGCCAGCAGCTTAGGGGCAGGGTTAGGCAATCAGCCCCAGCATTTT. This translates into CASSLGAGLGNQPQHF.

The chain carries TRBV11-2 and TRBJ2-7, with D possibly being TRBD1 (6 bases). Trimming left V 0 bases short and J 3 bases short, with 12 bases between. CDR1 and CDR2 (germline): SGHAT, FQNNGV. The CDR3 has 15 residues. CDR3 DNA: TGTGCCAGCAGCTTAGACTCCGGGACACACTACGAGCAGTACTTC. Amino acids: CASSLDSGTHYEQYF.

The chain links TRBV5-1 to TRBJ2-1, with D perhaps TRBD1 (7 bases). Germline CDR1 is SGHRS and CDR2 is YFSETQ. There are 13 residues in the CDR3. Trimming shortened V by 2 bases and J by 9 bases, and 12 bases separated the two germline ends. The CDR3 reads CASSFPQGGEQFF. CDR3 DNA sequence: TGCGCCAGCAGCTTCCCCCAGGGGGGTGAGCAGTTCTTC.

The rearrangement uses TRBV28 and TRBJ1-1; unclear D gene. The germline gives CDR1 MDHEN, CDR2 SYDVKM. Trimming pared 4 bases from V and 6 bases from J, leaving 9 bases between. The CDR3 extends over 12 amino acids. CDR3: CASSSGQAEAFF. CDR3 in DNA: TGTGCCAGCAGTTCAGGTCAAGCTGAAGCTTTCTTT.

The V call is TRBV7-2, the J call TRBJ2-3, with D tentatively TRBD1 (5 bases). V gave up 1 base and J gave up 2 bases, with 10 bases separating them. The CDR3 is 15 amino acids. Germline CDR1 is SGHTA and CDR2 is FQGNSA. The CDR3 spells CASSLDWTNTDTQYF. In nucleotides, the CDR3 is TGTGCCAGCAGCTTAGATTGGACAAACACAGATACGCAGTATTTT.